This T cell receptor (beta chain) stems from a study of shared clonotypes between healthy human individuals. Study results and limitations: As a rule, naive subsets had a larger estimated richness than memory subsets.

Healthy HIV-negative adults with no recent acute infections or vaccinations were recruited as donors. The CDR3 runs 15 residues. V shed 7 bases and J 2 bases; nucleotides not matched to a gene: 10. Germline V CDR1 and CDR2: MNHNY, SVGAGI (reference sequence). Details on this clone: The antigen remains unidentified.

Profiled with immunoSEQ multiplex PCR; TCRdb holds only in-frame clones, not every one. This table holds over a million clones, around 97% found once. Input material: naive CD4+ T cells sorted from blood. Subset denoted: CD45RA+ positively selected. This TCR derives from a man aged 25-40 years in good health. The chain is built from TRBV6-6 and TRBJ2-7, with 8 bases identical to TRBD2. Here the CDR3 DNA reads TGTGCCAGCACCACAGAGGGAGCGGGAGCCTACGAGCAGTACTTC. Protein: CASTTEGAGAYEQYF.